These 6 T cell receptor beta chains share one sample of origin, sequenced in a study of T cells in localized non-small cell lung cancer. Sequenced by immunoSEQ multiplex PCR; TCRdb stores in-frame clones only, minus some. The table shows approximately 4,000 clones, with roughly 31% occurring only once. Specimen: normal lung tissue next to the tumor, collected before any cancer treatment. The receptors come from a male donor aged 60 or older with stage III lung adenocarcinoma.

Only a few counts were recorded for this clone. The chain couples TRBV14 to TRBJ1-1; D remains ambiguous. The germline gives CDR1 SGHDN, CDR2 FVKESK. The CDR3 runs to 14 residues. With 3 bases removed from V and 1 base from J, the gap between germline ends came to 9 bases. Here the CDR3 reads CASSHPGSNTEAFF. CDR3 DNA sequence: TGTGCCAGCAGCCATCCGGGCTCGAACACTGAAGCTTTCTTT.

This clone was seen only a few times. The chain links TRBV9 to TRBJ2-1, with 7 bases fitting TRBD2. The CDR3 extends over 13 amino acids. Germline CDR1 SGDLS, CDR2 YYNGEE. V shed 3 bases and J 6 bases; nucleotides not matched to a gene: 3. CDR3 residues: CASSARLANEQFF. In DNA form, the CDR3 reads TGTGCCAGCAGCGCCAGACTAGCCAATGAGCAGTTCTTC.

The V gene is TRBV18, the J gene TRBJ2-4, with a weak D call TRBD2 (5 bases). Between the trimmed V and J ends, which lost 3 bases and 4 bases, there was a span of 10 bases. The CDR3 length is 14 residues. Looked up from germline, CDR1 is KGHSH and CDR2 is LQKENI. CDR3 in amino acids: CASSPSGGKNIQYF. The CDR3 DNA sequence: TGTGCCAGCTCACCGTCAGGAGGAAAAAACATTCAGTACTTC.

The chain carries TRBV19 and TRBJ2-2, with TRBD2 matching 7 bases. Trimming at V came to 3 bases and at J to 2 bases, leaving 6 bases not matched to a gene. Germline lookup yields CDR1 LNHDA and CDR2 SQIVND (reference sequence). The CDR3 is 16 amino acids. The DNA of the CDR3 is TGTGCCAGTAGTATGCGGACTAGTCCTAACACCGGGGAGCTGTTTTTT. Its protein is CASSMRTSPNTGELFF.

J is TRBJ1-1 and V is TRBV9; possibly TRBD1 for D (6 bases). Germline V gene data show CDR1 as SGDLS and CDR2 as YYNGEE. Trimming stripped 5 bases from V and 0 bases from J, with 11 bases between. The CDR3 runs 14 residues. CDR3 residues: CASSRQALNTEAFF. DNA for the CDR3: TGTGCCAGCAGTCGACAGGCCCTGAACACTGAAGCTTTCTTT.

This clone has more than one count but fewer than ten. The CDR3 coding sequence is TGTGCCTGGAGGCCGAAAGCGGGAGGGGGCTACAATGAGCAGTTCTTC. It codes for CAWRPKAGGGYNEQFF. This chain uses TRBV30 with TRBJ2-1, with 10 bases aligning to TRBD2. J lost 3 bases, V lost 3 bases, and 8 bases had no gene match. This CDR3 is built from 16 residues. Germline V CDR1 and CDR2: GTSNPN, SVGIG (reference sequence).